The 18 T cell receptor beta chains reported below all come from one sample, sequenced in a study of OX40 agonist ivuxolimab in advanced cancers. This table comes from immunoSEQ multiplex PCR, and its TCRdb copy is limited to in-frame clones, with some not included. The repertoire has about 27,000 clones, approximately 80% of them found once; the top ten carry 32%. The sequencing used CD4+ or CD8+ T cells sorted from blood, collected in a trial of the OX40 agonist ivuxolimab. The receptor set was obtained from an adult with an advanced solid tumor such as melanoma, head and neck, liver or kidney cancer.

This clone was observed a handful of times. The chain recombines TRBV5-6 with TRBJ2-3, with a weak D call TRBD1 (5 bases). The V gene lost 0 bases and the J gene lost 1 base, with 9 bases spanning the gap. The CDR3 is 15 residues long. The germline gives CDR1 SGHDT, CDR2 YYEEEE. The CDR3, as DNA: TGTGCCAGCAGCTTGGCCCAGGGTGGCACAGATACGCAGTATTTT. Translating it yields CASSLAQGGTDTQYF. Looking up the rest from reference TRBV5-6 and TRBJ2-3 gives the full variable domain: DAGVTQSPTHLIKTRGQQVTLRCSPKSGHDTVSWYQQALGQGPQFIFQYYEEEERQRGNFPDRFSGHQFPNYSSELNVNALLLGDSALYLCASSLAQGGTDTQYFGPGTRLTVL.

The chain employs TRBV5-4 and TRBJ2-7, with 8 nucleotides matching TRBD2. J lost 3 bases, V lost 4 bases, and 9 bases had no gene match. Germline CDR1 SGHNT, CDR2 YYREEE (reference sequence). The CDR3 length is 15 residues. The CDR3 bases are TGTGCCAGCAGCCTTGAGCCGGGGACTAGCTACGAGCAGTACTTC. Its protein is CASSLEPGTSYEQYF.

The genes are TRBV2 and TRBJ2-6, with 7 bases that match TRBD1. The CDR3 covers 17 residues. In germline, CDR1 is SNHLY, CDR2 FYNNEI. Germline trimming cut 7 bases from V and 0 bases from J; bases unmatched to any gene: 9. The CDR3, as DNA: TGTGCCAGCAAAGGGGGACAGAACTTCTCTGGGGCCAACGTCCTGACTTTC. This translates into CASKGGQNFSGANVLTF.

This chain uses TRBV28 with TRBJ2-1, with D possibly TRBD1 on 6 matching bases. Trimming cost V 3 bases and J 16 bases, with 16 bases left between them. Germline lookup yields CDR1 MDHEN and CDR2 SYDVKM. There are 12 residues in the CDR3. This CDR3 reads CASSFTGTFLFF. The CDR3 DNA reads as TGTGCCAGCAGTTTCACCGGGACATTTCTTTTCTTC.

The chain uses TRBV28 and TRBJ2-3; D possibly corresponds to TRBD1 (5 bases). From germline, CDR1 is MDHEN and CDR2 SYDVKM. V lost 2 bases to trimming and J lost 5 bases, with 11 bases between them. This CDR3 spans 14 amino acids. CDR3 in amino acids: CASSLTGMGDTQYF. The CDR3 DNA reads as TGTGCCAGCAGTTTAACAGGAATGGGAGATACGCAGTATTTT.

The rearrangement uses TRBV5-1 and TRBJ1-2; D is possibly TRBD1 (6 bases). CDR3 length: 14 residues. CDR1 and CDR2 (germline): SGHRS, YFSETQ. Deletions cut 3 bases from V and 8 bases from J, with 17 bases between. The CDR3 DNA follows: TGCGCCAGCAGCTCGATGGACAGACATCGAGGCTACACCTTC. Protein product: CASSSMDRHRGYTF.

The chain is built from TRBV4-2 and TRBJ2-7, with no clear D. Trimming pared 3 bases from V and 2 bases from J, leaving 11 bases between. The germline V gene encodes CDR1 LGHNA and CDR2 YNFKEQ. The length of the CDR3 is 14 residues. CDR3 nucleotide sequence: TGTGCCAGCAGCCAGGAACACGGGCCCTACGAGCAGTACTTC. Translation: CASSQEHGPYEQYF.

J is TRBJ2-7 and V is TRBV5-1, with TRBD2 matching over 8 bases. Trimming removed 0 bases from V and 0 bases from J; junction bases left unmatched: 8. Per the germline V gene, CDR1 is SGHRS and CDR2 is YFSETQ. This CDR3 spans 17 amino acids. This CDR3 is CASSLGKLAAFSYEQYF. The CDR3 DNA reads as TGCGCCAGCAGCTTGGGCAAACTAGCGGCTTTCTCCTACGAGCAGTACTTC.

The chain is built from TRBV6-1 and TRBJ2-4; 7 nucleotides line up with TRBD2. Germline V gene data show CDR1 as MNHNS and CDR2 as SASEGT. This CDR3 is built from 15 residues. The V segment lost 6 bases and the J segment 2 bases; nucleotides outside the gene matches: 7. CDR3 in DNA: TGTGCCAGCAGCCAGCGGGATCGAACCAAAAACATTCAGTACTTC. This codes for CASSQRDRTKNIQYF.

The CDR3 sequence: CASSLRVHGANYGYTF. CDR3 DNA: TGTGCCAGCAGCTTAAGGGTCCACGGAGCTAACTATGGCTACACCTTC. The V gene is TRBV7-6, the J gene TRBJ1-2; D not certain. The CDR3 length is 16 residues. V shed 2 bases and J shed 0 bases, with 13 bases lying between them. CDR1 is SGHVS and CDR2 is FNYEAQ in the germline V gene. The full variable domain, its missing parts supplied by reference TRBV7-6 and TRBJ1-2, is GAGVSQSPRYKVTKRGQDVALRCDPISGHVSLYWYRQALGQGPEFLTYFNYEAQQDKSGLPNDRFSAERPEGSISTLTIQRTEQRDSAMYRCASSLRVHGANYGYTFGSGTRLTVV.

The V gene is TRBV10-3, the J gene TRBJ2-7; D is tentatively TRBD1 or TRBD2 (7 bases each). The CDR3 extends over 15 amino acids. The germline gives CDR1 ENHRY, CDR2 SYGVKD. Trimming shortened V by 3 bases and J by 4 bases, and 16 bases separated the two germline ends. The chain's CDR3 is CAISESDREGYEQYF. For the CDR3, the DNA is TGTGCCATCAGTGAATCCGACAGGGAGGGGTACGAGCAGTACTTC.

The chain combines TRBV28 with TRBJ2-2, with 7 bases identical to TRBD1. The V segment lost 4 bases and the J segment 1 base; nucleotides outside the gene matches: 0. This CDR3 is built from 14 residues. The germline V gene has CDR1 MDHEN and CDR2 SYDVKM. The CDR3 loop is CASSWTGNTGELFF. DNA for the CDR3: TGTGCCAGCAGTTGGACAGGGAACACCGGGGAGCTGTTTTTT.

The chain uses TRBV7-3 and TRBJ1-1; the D is unclear. Trimming cost V 4 bases and J 4 bases, with 13 bases left between them. This CDR3 region has 14 residues. Germline V CDR1 and CDR2: SGHTA, FQGTGA. This CDR3 reads CASSYEVSGTEAFF. The CDR3 DNA reads as TGTGCCAGCAGCTACGAGGTCAGTGGCACTGAAGCTTTCTTT. Supplemented by reference TRBV7-3 and TRBJ1-1, the full variable domain reads GAGVSQTPSNKVTEKGKYVELRCDPISGHTALYWYRQSLGQGPEFLIYFQGTGAADDSGLPNDRFFAVRPEGSVSTLKIQRTERGDSAVYLCASSYEVSGTEAFFGQGTRLTVV.

This clone was counted between two and nine times. This chain uses TRBV7-6 with TRBJ2-6, with D perhaps matching TRBD1 or TRBD2 (5 bases each). The CDR3 is 16 residues long. Trimming took 1 base from V and 4 from J, leaving 11 bases between them. The germline CDR1 and CDR2 sequences are SGHVS and FNYEAQ. CDR3 bases: TGTGCCAGCAGCTTAGTGGGGGTCGCCGGGGCCAACGTCCTGACTTTC. Its translation is CASSLVGVAGANVLTF.

The CDR3 loop reads CAISGDSSYNEQFF. The CDR3 DNA reads as TGTGCCATCAGTGGGGACAGCTCCTACAATGAGCAGTTCTTC. J is TRBJ2-1 and V is TRBV10-3; 7 positions match TRBD1. Trimming cost V 4 bases and J 0 bases; bases outside gene matches: 0. Germline CDR1 is ENHRY and CDR2 is SYGVKD. This CDR3 is 14 amino acids long.

The genes are TRBV4-2 and TRBJ1-1; the D gene is possibly TRBD1 (5 bases). The CDR3 totals 13 residues. From germline, CDR1 is LGHNA and CDR2 YNFKEQ. Trimming cost V 1 base and J 7 bases, with 10 bases left between them. The CDR3 DNA sequence: TGTGCCAGCAGCCAAGCTTTACAGGATGAAGCTTTCTTT. Encoded protein: CASSQALQDEAFF.

The chain uses TRBV14 and TRBJ1-1; D gene unclear. Germline CDR1 SGHDN, CDR2 FVKESK. This CDR3 is 15 amino acids long. V shed 3 bases and J shed 3 bases, with 14 bases lying between them. The CDR3 region is CASSQSLSIDTEAFF. For the CDR3, the DNA is TGTGCCAGCAGCCAGAGTTTGAGTATCGACACTGAAGCTTTCTTT.

The CDR3: CASGHNSPLHF. CDR3 nucleotide sequence: TGTGCCAGCGGACATAATTCACCCCTCCACTTT. The gene calls are TRBV14 and TRBJ1-6; D is unclear. Trimming pared 8 bases from V and 5 bases from J, leaving 4 bases between. The CDR3 spans 11 residues. Germline V gene sequence: CDR1 SGHDN, CDR2 FVKESK.